This TCR beta chain was identified in a study of T cell changes during pregnancy in multiple sclerosis (dated by TCRdb to between 2018 and 2021). Background on the whole study: Changes in the T cell repertoire over the course of pregnancy were examined in this study in women with multiple sclerosis.

Library creation used the immunoSEQ multiplex PCR assay. The table was pulled from immuneACCESS by TCRdb, which kept in-frame rearrangements only. Such tables lose some clones; where checked, under half of the loss comes from unresolved V genes, and the rest has no known cause. For this sample the table gives 19,000 or so clones, of which about 88% were detected only once. Jointly, the top ten make up about 1.3% of the sample. CDR1 WNHNN and CDR2 SYGVQD were looked up in the germline V gene (reference sequence). Trimming costs V 3 bases and J 0 bases, and their ends lie 17 bases apart. The CDR3, cysteine through phenylalanine, is 17 amino acids long. Just CDR3 DNA is preserved here, 51 bases in frame from base 1. This clone was picked up one time. This clone's antigen is unknown. Base qualities are not recorded, but no much larger clone differs from it by a single base.

Specimen: CD4+ T cells from peripheral blood mononuclear cells, collected in the first trimester of pregnancy. The clonotype was recovered from a female donor in good health, enrolled as a control in a pregnancy study. The sequence joins TRBV10-1 to TRBJ1-2, with the D gene call left open. CDR3 reads: CASSDSNGGLANYGYTF. The nucleotide sequence is given as TGCGCCAGCAGTGACAGCAATGGAGGTTTAGCTAACTATGGCTACACCTTC.